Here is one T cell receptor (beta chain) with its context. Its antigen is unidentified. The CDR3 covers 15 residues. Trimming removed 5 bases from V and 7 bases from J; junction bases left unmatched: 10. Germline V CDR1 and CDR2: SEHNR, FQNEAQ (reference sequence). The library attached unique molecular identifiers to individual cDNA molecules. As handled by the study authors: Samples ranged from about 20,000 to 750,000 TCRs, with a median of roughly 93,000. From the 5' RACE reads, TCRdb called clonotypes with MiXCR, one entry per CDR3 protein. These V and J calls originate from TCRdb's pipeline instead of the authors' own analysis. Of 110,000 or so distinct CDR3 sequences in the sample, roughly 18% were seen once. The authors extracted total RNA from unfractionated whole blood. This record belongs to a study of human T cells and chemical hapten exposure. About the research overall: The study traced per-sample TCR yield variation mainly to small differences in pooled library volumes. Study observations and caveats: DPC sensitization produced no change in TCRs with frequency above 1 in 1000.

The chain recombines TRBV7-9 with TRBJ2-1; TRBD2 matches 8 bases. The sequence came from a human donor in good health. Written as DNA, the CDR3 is TGTGCCAGCAGCCTAAGACTAGCGATCCTGAATGAGCAGTTCTTC. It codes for CASSLRLAILNEQFF.